Reported below is one T cell receptor (beta chain). TCR beta libraries were built with iRepertoire HTBI primers and Arm-PCR of CDR3 regions. In the source study's methods: Among the samples, approximately 60 TRBV and more than twelve TRBJ segments were identified. MiXCR, applied by TCRdb to the multiplex PCR reads, yields one record per CDR3 protein. These V and J calls are TCRdb output, not the study's own analysis. The repertoire includes roughly 510,000 distinct CDR3 sequences, 15% to 20% of them detected once, and more than 10% sits in the top ten. This sample is drawn from a study of regulatory T cells in long-lasting Graves disease. Specified time point: newly diagnosed GD, antithyroid drugs for less than 3 months. PBMC RNA was the source of the TCR library. Patients came from an endocrinology department in Xi'an, China. This same sample was also part of a study on T cells in Graves' hyperthyroidism and ophthalmopathy. In that study: Primed by the HTBI set, a first-round RT-PCR was run on the TCR CDR3.

This specimen consisted of peripheral blood mononuclear cells (PBMCs), obtained at new diagnosis, from a patient treated with antithyroid drugs. The clonotype comes from a man in his late teens or twenties with Graves disease.

The CDR3 bases are TGTGCCAGCAGCCCAGAGGACCTAACTAATGAAAAACTGTTTTTT. Amino acid sequence: CASSPEDLTNEKLFF. This rearrangement joins TRBV7-9 to TRBJ1-4; D remains ambiguous. V was trimmed by 5 bases and J by 1 base, leaving 11 bases between them. The V gene's germline CDR1 is SEHNR and CDR2 FQNEAQ (reference sequence). The CDR3 is 15 residues long.